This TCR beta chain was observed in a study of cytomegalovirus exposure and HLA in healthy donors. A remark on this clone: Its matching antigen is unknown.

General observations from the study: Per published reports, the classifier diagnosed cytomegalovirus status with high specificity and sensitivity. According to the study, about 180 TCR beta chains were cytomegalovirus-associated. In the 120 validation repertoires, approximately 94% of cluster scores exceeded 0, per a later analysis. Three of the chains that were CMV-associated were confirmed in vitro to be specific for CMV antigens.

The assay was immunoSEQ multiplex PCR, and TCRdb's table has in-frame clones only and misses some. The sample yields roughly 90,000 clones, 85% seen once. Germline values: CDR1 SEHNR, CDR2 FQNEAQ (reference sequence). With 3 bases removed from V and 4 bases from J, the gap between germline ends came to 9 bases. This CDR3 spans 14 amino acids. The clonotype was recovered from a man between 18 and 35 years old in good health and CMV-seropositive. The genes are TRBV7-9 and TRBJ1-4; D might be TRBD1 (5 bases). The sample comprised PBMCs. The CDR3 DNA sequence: TGTGCCAGCAGCTTGGGGCAGTATAATGAAAAACTGTTTTTT. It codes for CASSLGQYNEKLFF.